The TCR beta chain under discussion was sequenced for a study of monozygotic twins with inflammatory bowel disease. Notes on the study in general: Reduced clonotype sharing with other individuals was observed in IBD patients relative to healthy twins, especially with disease activity.

On this clonotype: The antigen remains undetermined.

The CDR3 covers 21 residues. Germline-derived CDR1 and CDR2 are SGHVS and FNYEAQ. Added by template switching were UMIs that each held a 6-nucleotide sample barcode. Reprocessing the 5' RACE reads, TCRdb reports a single entry for every CDR3 protein and omits DNA. This sample's table has a few hundred thousand distinct CDR3 sequences. The sequenced material came from blood. The rearrangement links TRBV7-6 to TRBJ2-3; TCRdb names TRBD2, which stays unverified in the absence of DNA. The clonotype originates from a human donor with ulcerative colitis or Crohn's disease, or a healthy co-twin of an affected twin (not recorded which). The CDR3 region is CASSLFGTSDGNPPGTDTQYF.